These T cell receptor beta chains were read from a single sample in a study of T cells after posttransplantation cyclophosphamide. TCRdb's table, derived via immunoSEQ multiplex PCR, lists solely in-frame clones and lacks some. This sample yields fewer than 35,000 clones, of which more than 85% are seen a single time; roughly 0.096% belongs to the top ten. Material: naive CD4+ T cells sorted from blood. The receptor source for this set is a man aged 25 to 45 in good health and a related stem cell transplant donor. Both conserved end residues are part of each CDR3. A D gene is named only where the DNA matches it firmly. Expanded clones are given a class, and other clones once, few, many or no size at all.

TRBV4-3,-,TRBD1,TRBJ1-4,CASSQGQGRHPNEKLFF,TGCGCCAGCAGCCAAGGACAGGGTCGTCACCCGAATGAAAAACTGTTTTTT
TRBV19,-,TRBD2,TRBJ2-2,CASSSPGGNTGELFF,TGTGCCAGTAGTAGCCCGGGGGGAAACACCGGGGAGCTGTTTTTT
TRBV19,-,-,TRBJ2-5,CASNPSGPGVGETQYF,TGTGCCAGTAACCCAAGTGGGCCCGGGGTAGGGGAGACCCAGTACTTC
TRBV6-5,once,TRBD2,TRBJ2-5,CASSYSMAGGQETQYF,TGTGCCAGCAGTTACTCAATGGCGGGGGGGCAAGAGACCCAGTACTTC
TRBV7-9,-,TRBD1,TRBJ1-2,CASSPPGGMDGYTF,TGTGCCAGCAGCCCACCAGGGGGCATGGATGGCTACACCTTC
TRBV6-1,-,-,TRBJ2-7,CASSDRARPYEQYF,TGTGCCAGCAGTGACAGGGCAAGGCCCTACGAGCAGTACTTC
TRBV5-4,-,-,TRBJ2-7,CASSLIGDNSYEQYF,TGTGCCAGCAGCTTGATAGGGGACAACTCCTACGAGCAGTACTTC
TRBV6-1,-,-,TRBJ1-5,CASSGGPARNQPQHF,TGTGCCAGCAGTGGAGGCCCGGCACGGAATCAGCCCCAGCATTTT
TRBV9,-,-,TRBJ2-7,CASSVGWGGQTYEQYF,TGTGCCAGCAGCGTAGGGTGGGGGGGGCAAACCTACGAGCAGTACTTC
TRBV2,-,-,TRBJ1-2,CASRNGRDYGYTF,TGTGCCAGCCGTAACGGGAGAGACTATGGCTACACCTTC
TRBV5-1,-,-,TRBJ2-1,CASSLVSDPTYNEQFF,TGCGCCAGCAGCTTGGTAAGCGACCCCACTTACAATGAGCAGTTCTTC
TRBV27,-,-,TRBJ1-6,CASSWDIGREGSPLHF,TGTGCCAGCAGTTGGGATATCGGGAGGGAAGGGTCACCCCTCCACTTT
TRBV6-5,few,TRBD1,TRBJ1-3,CASSATGWRNTIYF,TGTGCCAGCAGTGCGACAGGGTGGAGGAACACCATATATTTT
TRBV29-1,-,TRBD1,TRBJ1-1,CSVEEGRGRYTEAFF,TGCAGCGTTGAAGAGGGCAGGGGGCGATACACTGAAGCTTTCTTT
TRBV19,-,-,TRBJ1-3,CASQTRVETIGNTIYF,TGTGCCAGCCAAACTAGGGTGGAAACGATTGGAAACACCATATATTTT
TRBV11-2,once,TRBD1,TRBJ2-7,CASSLRYRGIHEQYF,TGTGCCAGCAGCTTAAGGTACAGGGGTATCCACGAGCAGTACTTC
TRBV18,-,-,TRBJ2-7,CASRYTGYEQYF,TGTGCCAGCCGTTACACCGGGTACGAGCAGTACTTC
TRBV20-1,-,TRBD2,TRBJ2-1,CSARLAGEQFF,TGCAGTGCACGACTAGCGGGTGAGCAGTTCTTC
TRBV11-2,-,-,TRBJ2-6,CASSWGAGANVLTF,TGTGCCAGCAGCTGGGGGGCTGGGGCCAACGTCCTGACTTTC
TRBV6-1,once,TRBD1,TRBJ1-6,CASSEPPGTASKSSYNSPLHF,TGTGCCAGCAGTGAACCCCCAGGGACAGCAAGTAAAAGCTCCTATAATTCACCCCTCCACTTT
TRBV10-2,-,-,TRBJ1-5,CASSDDSADSNQPQHF,TGCGCCAGCAGTGATGACAGTGCCGACAGCAATCAGCCCCAGCATTTT
TRBV19,-,TRBD1,TRBJ2-1,CASRITTGGRNNEQFF,TGTGCCAGTAGGATTACGACAGGGGGTAGGAACAATGAGCAGTTCTTC
TRBV7-6,once,TRBD1,TRBJ1-6,CASSMGQGIESPLHF,TGTGCCAGCAGCATGGGACAGGGGATTGAGTCACCCCTCCACTTT
TRBV28,-,-,TRBJ1-5,CASKLDSSNQPQHF,TGTGCCAGCAAACTCGACAGCAGCAATCAGCCCCAGCATTTT
TRBV7-2,-,-,TRBJ1-6,CASSQAAGGHSPLHF,TGTGCCAGCAGCCAGGCGGCAGGAGGGCATTCACCCCTCCACTTT
TRBV11-2,-,TRBD1,TRBJ2-2,CASSQGAVGELFF,TGTGCCAGCAGCCAGGGGGCAGTCGGGGAGCTGTTTTTT
TRBV27,-,-,TRBJ2-5,CASSQDSQETQYF,TGTGCCAGCAGTCAGGACAGTCAAGAGACCCAGTACTTC
TRBV6-1,once,TRBD1,TRBJ2-5,CASSEAGDRGFAETQYF,TGTGCCAGCAGTGAAGCGGGGGACAGGGGATTCGCAGAGACCCAGTACTTC
TRBV11-2,-,-,TRBJ1-1,CASSLGAGVGTEAFF,TGTGCCAGCAGCTTAGGGGCAGGGGTTGGAACTGAAGCTTTCTTT
TRBV7-6,-,-,TRBJ2-7,CASSPGGFDEQYF,TGTGCCAGCAGCCCCGGGGGATTCGACGAGCAGTACTTC
TRBV6-5,-,TRBD1,TRBJ1-2,CASSPYRDSRTGYTF,TGTGCCAGCAGTCCGTATAGGGACAGCCGAACCGGCTACACCTTC
TRBV5-1,-,TRBD1,TRBJ1-4,CASSLTGAANEKLFF,TGCGCCAGCAGCCTGACAGGGGCGGCTAATGAAAAACTGTTTTTT
TRBV6-5,-,-,TRBJ2-7,CASSYSGSYEQYF,TGTGCCAGCAGTTATTCCGGTTCCTACGAGCAGTACTTC
TRBV19,-,-,TRBJ1-2,CASSIDSNYGYTF,TGTGCCAGTAGTATAGACAGTAACTATGGCTACACCTTC
TRBV29-1,-,TRBD2,TRBJ2-1,CSVALAGVEQFF,TGCAGCGTTGCACTAGCGGGGGTTGAGCAGTTCTTC
TRBV10-3,-,TRBD2,TRBJ2-1,CAIRALAGAPSSYNEQFF,TGTGCCATAAGGGCACTAGCGGGGGCCCCCAGCTCCTACAATGAGCAGTTCTTC
TRBV5-1,once,-,TRBJ1-2,CASSLGGFLRGYTF,TGCGCCAGCAGTCTAGGAGGGTTTCTTCGGGGCTACACCTTC
TRBV9,-,TRBD1,TRBJ1-6,CASSVEGQGNSPLHF,TGTGCCAGCAGCGTAGAGGGACAGGGCAATTCACCCCTCCACTTT
TRBV6-5,-,-,TRBJ2-5,CASSYTKGVGTQYF,TGTGCCAGCAGTTACACAAAAGGGGTGGGGACCCAGTACTTC
TRBV4-2,-,-,TRBJ2-2,CASSPGGPTGELFF,TGTGCCAGCAGCCCCGGCGGGCCCACCGGGGAGCTGTTTTTT
TRBV4-3,-,-,TRBJ2-3,CASSQDGVRTDTQYF,TGCGCCAGCAGCCAAGATGGAGTCCGCACAGATACGCAGTATTTT
TRBV28,-,-,TRBJ1-1,CASSLVGGTEAFF,TGTGCCAGCAGTTTGGTGGGGGGGACTGAAGCTTTCTTT
TRBV7-9,-,TRBD1,TRBJ2-7,CASSPRQGGSYEQYF,TGTGCCAGCAGCCCCCGACAGGGGGGTTCCTACGAGCAGTACTTC
TRBV6-1,-,TRBD2,TRBJ2-3,CASSDRAGGQVADTQYF,TGTGCCAGCAGTGACAGAGCGGGGGGGCAGGTTGCAGATACGCAGTATTTT
TRBV5-8,few,-,TRBJ2-1,CASSLVSGGYNEQFF,TGTGCCAGCAGCTTGGTATCTGGCGGATACAATGAGCAGTTCTTC
TRBV15,once,TRBD1,TRBJ1-1,CATSRDVTGVNTEAFF,TGTGCCACCAGCAGAGACGTGACAGGGGTGAACACTGAAGCTTTCTTT
TRBV7-2,-,TRBD1,TRBJ1-1,CASSYEGAGGFTEAFF,TGTGCCAGCAGCTATGAGGGGGCGGGTGGATTCACTGAAGCTTTCTTT
TRBV6-1,-,-,TRBJ1-4,CASSELAQGGEKLFF,TGTGCCAGCAGTGAATTGGCTCAGGGCGGTGAAAAACTGTTTTTT
TRBV5-1,-,TRBD1,TRBJ2-3,CASSLGTGFLRTDTQYF,TGCGCCAGCAGCTTGGGGACAGGGTTTCTACGGACGGATACGCAGTATTTT
TRBV7-9,-,-,TRBJ2-3,CASSQVRTDTQYF,TGTGCCAGCAGCCAGGTCCGGACAGATACGCAGTATTTT
TRBV4-1,-,-,TRBJ1-5,CASSQGGLRDQPQHF,TGCGCCAGCAGCCAAGGAGGGCTCCGGGATCAGCCCCAGCATTTT
TRBV18,-,-,TRBJ1-5,CASSRDYSNQPQHF,TGTGCCAGCTCCCGGGATTATAGCAATCAGCCCCAGCATTTT
TRBV5-4,-,-,TRBJ2-7,CASSLEQGSGEQYF,TGTGCCAGCAGCTTGGAACAGGGCTCTGGCGAGCAGTACTTC
TRBV19,-,TRBD1,TRBJ1-6,CASKTDRARNSPLHF,TGTGCCAGTAAAACTGACAGGGCGAGGAATTCACCCCTCCACTTT
TRBV2,-,TRBD2,TRBJ2-5,CASSPWGTSGGETQYF,TGTGCCAGCAGCCCCTGGGGGACTAGCGGTGGAGAGACCCAGTACTTC
TRBV29-1,-,TRBD1,TRBJ1-1,CSVRTGGGNTEAFF,TGCAGCGTGCGGACAGGGGGAGGGAACACTGAAGCTTTCTTT
TRBV7-3,-,-,TRBJ2-2,CASSVRVGAHTGELFF,TGTGCCAGCAGCGTTCGTGTGGGGGCACACACCGGGGAGCTGTTTTTT
TRBV6-5,-,-,TRBJ1-6,CASSYSYGDQTLHF,TGTGCCAGCAGTTACTCCTACGGGGATCAGACCCTCCACTTT
TRBV19,-,-,TRBJ1-5,CASSLSSLFNQPQHF,TGTGCCAGTAGTCTAAGTTCTCTTTTCAATCAGCCCCAGCATTTT